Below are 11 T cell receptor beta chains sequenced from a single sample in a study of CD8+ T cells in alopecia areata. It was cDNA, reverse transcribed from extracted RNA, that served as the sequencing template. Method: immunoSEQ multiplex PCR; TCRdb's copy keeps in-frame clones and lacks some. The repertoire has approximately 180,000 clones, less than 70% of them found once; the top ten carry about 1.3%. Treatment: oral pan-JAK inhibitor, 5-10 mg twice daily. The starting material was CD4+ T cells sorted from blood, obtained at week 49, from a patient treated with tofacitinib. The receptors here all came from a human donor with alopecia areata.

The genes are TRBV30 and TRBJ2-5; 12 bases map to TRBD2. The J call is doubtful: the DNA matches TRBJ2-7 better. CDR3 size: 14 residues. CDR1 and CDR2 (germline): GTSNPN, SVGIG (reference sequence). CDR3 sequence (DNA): TGTGCCTGTACGACTAGCGGGGGTACCTACGAGCAGTACTTC. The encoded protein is CACTTSGGTYEQYF.

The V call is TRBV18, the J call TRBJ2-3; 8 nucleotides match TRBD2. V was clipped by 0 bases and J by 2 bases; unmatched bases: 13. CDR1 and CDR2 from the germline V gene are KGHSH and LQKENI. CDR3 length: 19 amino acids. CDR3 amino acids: CASSPPDSSGLRPTDTQYF. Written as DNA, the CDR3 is TGTGCCAGCTCACCACCTGACTCTAGCGGGCTACGTCCCACAGATACGCAGTATTTT.

This CDR3 reads CASSPQMSLTGELFF. CDR3 sequence (DNA): TGCGCCAGCAGCCCCCAGATGAGCCTTACCGGGGAGCTGTTTTTT. The rearrangement joins TRBV5-1 to TRBJ2-2; D unresolved. Germline CDR1 is SGHRS and CDR2 is YFSETQ. The CDR3 is 15 amino acids. Trimming removed 4 bases at V and 5 bases at J, with 15 bases between.

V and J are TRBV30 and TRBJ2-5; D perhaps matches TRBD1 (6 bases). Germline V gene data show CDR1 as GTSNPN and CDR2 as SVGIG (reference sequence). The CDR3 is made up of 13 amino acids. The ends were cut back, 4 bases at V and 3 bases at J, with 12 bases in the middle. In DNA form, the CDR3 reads TGTGCCTGGACACGGACAGATGAAGAGACCCAGTACTTC. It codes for CAWTRTDEETQYF.

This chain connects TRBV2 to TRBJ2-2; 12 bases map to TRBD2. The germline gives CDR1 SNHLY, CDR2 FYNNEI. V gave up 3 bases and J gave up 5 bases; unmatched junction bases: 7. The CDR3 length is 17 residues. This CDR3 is CASSEPLAGGFTGELFF. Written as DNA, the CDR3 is TGTGCCAGCAGTGAGCCCCTAGCGGGGGGGTTTACCGGGGAGCTGTTTTTT.

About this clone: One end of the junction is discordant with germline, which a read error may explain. In DNA form, the CDR3 reads TGCAGCGGTCTAAGCTCCTACGGGCAGTACTTC. This gives the protein CSGLSSYGQYF. The chain has TRBV29-1 and TRBJ2-7, with unresolved D. This CDR3 has 11 residues. Germline CDR1 and CDR2: SQVTM and ANQGSEA.

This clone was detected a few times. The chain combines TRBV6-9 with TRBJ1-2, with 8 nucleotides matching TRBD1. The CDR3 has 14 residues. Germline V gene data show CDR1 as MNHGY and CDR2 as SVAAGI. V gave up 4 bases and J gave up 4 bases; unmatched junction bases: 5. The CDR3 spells CASSWAQGAYGYTF. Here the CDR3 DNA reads TGTGCCAGCAGTTGGGCCCAGGGGGCCTATGGCTACACCTTC.

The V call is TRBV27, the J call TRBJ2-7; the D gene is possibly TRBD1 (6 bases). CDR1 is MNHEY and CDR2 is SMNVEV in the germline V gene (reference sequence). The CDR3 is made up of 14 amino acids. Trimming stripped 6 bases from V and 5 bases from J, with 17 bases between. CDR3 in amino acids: CASSLDRLSHEQYF. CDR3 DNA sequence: TGTGCCAGCAGCCTAGACAGGTTAAGCCACGAGCAGTACTTC.

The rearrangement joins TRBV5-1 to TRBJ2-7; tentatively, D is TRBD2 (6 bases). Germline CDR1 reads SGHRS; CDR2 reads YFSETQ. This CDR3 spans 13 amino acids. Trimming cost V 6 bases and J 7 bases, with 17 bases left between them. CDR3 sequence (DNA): TGCGCCAGCATGGCGGGAAGTACGAGTGAGCAGTACTTC. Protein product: CASMAGSTSEQYF.

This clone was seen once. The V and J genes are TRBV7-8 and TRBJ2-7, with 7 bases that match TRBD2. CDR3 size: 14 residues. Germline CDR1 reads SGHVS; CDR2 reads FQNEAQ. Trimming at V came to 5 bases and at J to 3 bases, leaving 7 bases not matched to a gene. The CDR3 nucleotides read TGTGCCAGCAGCCCCCCGCGGGGGATCTACGAGCAGTACTTC. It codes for CASSPPRGIYEQYF.

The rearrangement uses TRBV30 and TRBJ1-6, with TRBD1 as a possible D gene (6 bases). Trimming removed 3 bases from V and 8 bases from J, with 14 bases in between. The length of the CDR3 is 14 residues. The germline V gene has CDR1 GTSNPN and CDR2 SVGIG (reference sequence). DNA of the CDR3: TGTGCCTGGAGACTCCGGACAGACCATTCACCCCTCCACTTT. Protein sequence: CAWRLRTDHSPLHF.